This entry concerns a single TCR beta chain. What it recognizes is unknown. Produced via immunoSEQ multiplex PCR; TCRdb's table is partial and in-frame only. The profile covers 150,000 to 200,000 clones, with roughly 88% appearing a single time and almost 1.5% taken by the ten largest. A roughly 120-subject validation cohort, separate from the roughly 670-subject first cohort, supplied the donors. This entry is derived from a study of cytomegalovirus exposure and HLA in healthy donors. Whole-study results and caveats: That first-cohort TCR clusters tended to co-occur in the approximately 120 validation repertoires was found in a later analysis. The study designated roughly 160 TCR beta chains cytomegalovirus-associated.

The source of this sequence is a woman aged 18-29 years in good health and CMV-seronegative. Material: PBMCs.

The CDR3 is CASSLSQGLWGYTF. The CDR3 region has the DNA TGTGCCAGCAGTTTATCACAGGGTCTGTGGGGCTACACCTTC. This rearrangement joins TRBV27 to TRBJ1-2, with D possibly matching TRBD1 (6 bases). The germline gives CDR1 MNHEY, CDR2 SMNVEV (reference sequence). This CDR3 has 14 amino acids. V lost 0 bases, J lost 8 bases, and 13 bases lay in between.